Reported below is one TCR beta chain. Its matching antigen is unknown. UMI-labeled 5' RACE generated the TCR beta libraries. TCRdb re-called the 5' RACE reads; every CDR3 protein appears as one record, without DNA. The sample table sets out 10,000 to 14,000 distinct CDR3 sequences. These data originate in a study of human CD8 memory T cell subsets. Study-level findings and limits: A similarly high level of diversity characterized stem-like memory and precursor exhausted T cells, unlike effector memory cells.

Healthy donor buffy coats were the source of the PBMC. This CDR3 is built from 15 residues. CDR1 DFQATT and CDR2 SNEGSKA come from the germline V gene (reference sequence). This receptor was identified in a human donor in good health. Input material: CD8+ T cells from PBMCs. The V and J genes are TRBV20-1 and TRBJ2-1; TCRdb outputs TRBD2, but without DNA this stays unchecked. CDR3 protein: CSAIKTSGVYNEQFF.